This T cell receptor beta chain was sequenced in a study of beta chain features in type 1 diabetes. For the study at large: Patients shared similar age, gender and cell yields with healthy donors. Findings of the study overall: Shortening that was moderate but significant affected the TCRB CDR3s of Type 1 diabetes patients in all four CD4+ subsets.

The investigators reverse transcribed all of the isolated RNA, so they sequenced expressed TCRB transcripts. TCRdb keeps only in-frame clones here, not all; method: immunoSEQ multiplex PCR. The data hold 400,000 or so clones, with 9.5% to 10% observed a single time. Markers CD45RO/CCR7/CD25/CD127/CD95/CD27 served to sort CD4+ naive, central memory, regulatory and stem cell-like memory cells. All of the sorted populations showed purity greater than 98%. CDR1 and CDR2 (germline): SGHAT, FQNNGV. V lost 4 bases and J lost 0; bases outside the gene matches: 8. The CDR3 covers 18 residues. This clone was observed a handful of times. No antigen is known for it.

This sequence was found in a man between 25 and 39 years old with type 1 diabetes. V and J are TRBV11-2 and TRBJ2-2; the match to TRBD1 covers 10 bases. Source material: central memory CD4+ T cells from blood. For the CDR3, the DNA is TGTGCCAGCAGCTCGGGAGCCGGGACAGGGGCGAACACCGGGGAGCTGTTTTTT. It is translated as CASSSGAGTGANTGELFF.